One sample yielded the 13 T cell receptor beta chains listed below, sequenced in a study of cytomegalovirus exposure and HLA in healthy donors. Researchers ran the PCR with 60 Vbeta and 13 Jbeta primers. The repertoire was sequenced with immunoSEQ multiplex PCR; TCRdb's copy has only in-frame clones and lacks some. The table has about 130,000 clones, approximately 70% seen once; the top ten hold roughly 1.9%. Sample: PBMCs. Receptors were obtained from a woman aged 60 to 75 in good health and CMV-seropositive.

This chain joins TRBV5-4 and TRBJ1-2; 9 positions match TRBD1. J was trimmed by 4 bases and V by 0 bases; bases with no gene match: 1. Germline assignment: CDR1 SGHNT and CDR2 YYREEE (reference sequence). CDR3 length: 14 amino acids. The CDR3 DNA reads as TGTGCCAGCAGCTTGGGGACAGGGGCCTATGGCTACACCTTC. Protein: CASSLGTGAYGYTF. The entire variable domain, with the rest obtained from reference TRBV5-4 and TRBJ1-2, is as follows: ETGVTQSPTHLIKTRGQQVTLRCSSQSGHNTVSWYQQALGQGPQFIFQYYREEENGRGNFPPRFSGLQFPNYSSELNVNALELDDSALYLCASSLGTGAYGYTFGSGTRLTVV.

The chain combines TRBV2 with TRBJ2-7, with a tentative D call TRBD2 (5 bases). Per the germline V gene, CDR1 is SNHLY and CDR2 is FYNNEI. V lost 4 bases to trimming and J lost 6 bases, with 13 bases between them. The CDR3 runs to 13 residues. As DNA, the CDR3 is TGTGCCAGCAGTGGGAACGAGGGTGGCGAGCAGTACTTC. This codes for CASSGNEGGEQYF.

The J gene is TRBJ1-4, the V gene TRBV7-9; 11 bases agree with TRBD1. This CDR3 spans 15 amino acids. The ends lost 4 bases at V and 5 bases at J; junction bases unmatched: 3. Germline-derived CDR1 and CDR2 are SEHNR and FQNEAQ (reference sequence). CDR3 coding DNA: TGTGCCAGCAGCTCGCGGACAGGGGGCAATGAAAAACTGTTTTTT. This codes for CASSSRTGGNEKLFF.

The chain joins TRBV28 to TRBJ1-2; TRBD1 might be the D (6 bases). Trimming took 3 bases from V and 7 from J, leaving 9 bases between them. This CDR3 has 12 amino acids. Per germline, CDR1 MDHEN and CDR2 SYDVKM. The CDR3 sequence: CASSFIGGGYTF. CDR3 nucleotide sequence: TGTGCCAGCAGTTTCATAGGGGGTGGCTACACCTTC.

This clone showed up just a few times. The chain joins TRBV4-2 to TRBJ2-5; 7 bases fit TRBD2. The J call could be wrong; TRBJ2-7 is a better fit for the DNA end. Germline CDR1 reads LGHNA; CDR2 reads YNFKEQ. The CDR3 sequence is 13 residues long. This chain's CDR3 is CASSQELAFEQYF. CDR3 DNA sequence: TGTGCCAGCAGCCAAGAACTAGCGTTCGAGCAGTACTTC.

J is TRBJ1-2 and V is TRBV5-6; 9 nucleotides agree with TRBD1. The germline CDR1 and CDR2 sequences are SGHDT and YYEEEE. Trimming removed 9 bases from V and 1 base from J; junction bases left unmatched: 13. This CDR3 region has 16 residues. CDR3 residues: CATRGTGTLFNYGYTF. The CDR3 DNA reads as TGTGCCACCCGAGGGACAGGGACATTATTTAACTATGGCTACACCTTC.

The chain carries TRBV18 and TRBJ1-3; D perhaps matches TRBD1 (5 bases). Trimming stripped 4 bases from V and 4 bases from J, with 14 bases between. The CDR3 runs 15 residues. Germline CDR1 is KGHSH and CDR2 is LQKENI. The CDR3 loop is CASSLGGTSGNTIYF. The CDR3 region has the DNA TGTGCCAGCTCACTAGGAGGGACGTCCGGAAACACCATATATTTT.

CDR3 sequence reads: CASSFTGTSGNEQFF. In nucleotides, the CDR3 is TGTGCCAGCAGCTTCACCGGGACTAGCGGCAATGAGCAGTTCTTC. The chain joins TRBV7-3 to TRBJ2-1; 11 bases are shared with TRBD2. The V gene end was trimmed by 3 bases and the J gene end by 6 bases; junction bases not matched to a gene: 4. Per the germline V gene, CDR1 is SGHTA and CDR2 is FQGTGA. CDR3 length: 15 amino acids.

This clone appeared a few times. The chain combines TRBV19 with TRBJ2-5, with TRBD2 as a possible D gene (6 bases). V dropped 3 bases and J dropped 2 bases, with 7 bases sitting between them. This CDR3 comprises 13 residues. Germline V gene sequence: CDR1 LNHDA, CDR2 SQIVND (reference sequence). In DNA form, the CDR3 reads TGTGCCAGTAGTATGGGAGGACAAGAGACCCAGTACTTC. Translating it yields CASSMGGQETQYF.

J is TRBJ1-2 and V is TRBV19, with a possible D match to TRBD1 (5 bases). This CDR3 has 17 amino acids. Looked up from germline, CDR1 is LNHDA and CDR2 is SQIVND (reference sequence). The V and J ends lost 6 bases and 5 bases respectively, with 25 bases between them. DNA for the CDR3: TGTGCCAGTAGAGGGGTAACGGGGGAGATCGACTCATATGGCTACACCTTC. Encoded protein: CASRGVTGEIDSYGYTF.

The rearrangement links TRBV10-3 to TRBJ2-7; maybe TRBD2 (6 bases). CDR1 and CDR2 from the germline V gene are ENHRY and SYGVKD. CDR3 length: 14 residues. V lost 2 bases, J lost 2 bases, and 10 bases lay in between. This CDR3 is CAISEGDLPYEQYF. The CDR3 bases are TGTGCCATCAGTGAGGGGGACTTGCCCTACGAGCAGTACTTC.

V usage is TRBV9 and J usage is TRBJ2-5; tentatively, D is TRBD1 (6 bases). CDR1 and CDR2 from the germline V gene are SGDLS and YYNGEE. The CDR3 totals 13 residues. The V end was cut by 3 bases, the J end by 3 bases, with 9 bases between. The CDR3 spells CASSATGKETQYF. Here the CDR3 DNA reads TGTGCCAGCAGCGCTACAGGGAAAGAGACCCAGTACTTC.

This chain links TRBV29-1 with TRBJ2-7, with 8 positions matching TRBD2. With 3 bases clipped from V and 4 bases from J, the junction kept 11 bases outside the gene matches. This CDR3 is built from 15 residues. Germline CDR1 reads SQVTM; CDR2 reads ANQGSEA. The CDR3 loop is CSVDRGSGISYEQYF. CDR3 coding DNA: TGCAGCGTTGATCGGGGTAGCGGGATCTCGTACGAGCAGTACTTC.